This T cell receptor beta chain was sequenced in a study of cytomegalovirus exposure and HLA in healthy donors (dated by TCRdb to the late 2010s). About the study as a whole: An earlier analysis of several hundred of the donors reported 276 Gb of sequence data and 117 million unique TCR beta sequences obtained from about 179 million T cells. A later analysis re-analyzed previously published TCR beta repertoires from 666 donors and added high-resolution HLA genotyping to study TCR occurrence patterns. Rather than using new phenotypic data, the later analysis identified candidate immune exposures from TCR beta sequences and from how often those sequences occurred across donors. A separate validation cohort of approximately 120 different subjects was used in addition to the approximately 640-subject first cohort. The study aimed to test whether cataloging public T cell receptors could reveal signatures of past pathogen exposure. Genome-wide SNP genotypes for about three fifths of the roughly 670 donors were used in a later genetic analysis, which treated that subset as a discovery cohort. Donor age, sex, ethnicity and CMV serostatus were compiled alongside the repertoire data. Because of strong linkage in the cohort, a handful of DR-DQ haplotypes were treated as single units for association and clustering. Typing coverage differed by locus: A, B, C, DRB1 and DQB1 were typed in roughly 620-630 donors, DQA1 in 500 to 550, DPA1 in around 600, and DPB1 in 400 to 490. Every repertoire in the discovery cohort had been generated on one and the same sequencing platform. About 320 gigabases of sequencing data and 70 million to 100 million unique TCR sequences were included in an early release covering about 600 HLA-typed donors. HLA typing covered class I and class II loci at four-digit resolution. The T cell repertoires of under 700 subjects were profiled by immunosequencing and related to cytomegalovirus serostatus. Among some 400 genotyped donors of the cohort, an average of around 240,000 unique TCR beta nucleotide sequences was sequenced per donor, of which about 19% were non-productive. To predict cytomegalovirus infection status, the study combined high-throughput TCR immunosequencing, statistical association of individual TCRs with disease status, and machine learning. Among the roughly 400 genotyped donors, around 81% belonged to the genetic ancestry cluster associated with self-reported Caucasian donors. An earlier analysis of 450 to 750 of the donors used high-throughput TCR beta sequencing to judge whether each TCR beta V gene segment behaved as functional or pseudogenic.

Library construction relied on the immunoSEQ multiplex PCR assay. For the multiplex PCR, a mixture combining 60 forward primers for TCR Vbeta segments and 13 reverse primers for TCR Jbeta segments was used. Amplification of the CDR3 region of rearranged TCR beta genes was performed with a multiplex PCR assay on genomic DNA. Amplified TCR beta libraries were sequenced as 87-base-pair reads on the Illumina HiSeq System. In the original analysis: A later analysis counted about 82 million unique TCR beta chains across the 550 to 750 repertoires, and about 10 million of these chains were shared by at least two donors. A nearest-neighbor algorithm error-corrected the raw reads and collapsed the reads into unique sequences, merging closely related sequences to remove PCR and sequencing errors. V, D and J gene segments were assigned by aligning CDR3 sequences to IMGT reference sequences. For a sequence to be retained, at least a six-nucleotide match to both a V gene segment and a J gene segment was required. A rearrangement was called productive if the CDR3 had no stop codons and remained in frame with V and J, and every other rearrangement was called non-productive. CDR3 was defined by IMGT convention, running from the second conserved V-encoded cysteine to the conserved J-encoded phenylalanine. Sequences without an unambiguous match to a single V gene segment were excluded from the earlier analysis of 450 to 650 of the donors. In an earlier analysis of roughly 600 of the donors, a V segment was called functional when productive rearrangements were above 56.7%, and segregating when the standard deviation between donors exceeded 5%. To diagnose cytomegalovirus status from the catalog of TCR beta chain sequences, a statistical classification framework was built. V and J gene assignment, in a later analysis, came from comparing TCR nucleotide sequences with IMGT/GENE-DB human TR gene sequences. Using the TCRdist pipeline, a later analysis assigned CDR3 sequences along with most-parsimonious VDJ recombination scenarios. In a later analysis, each TCR beta chain was defined by its CDR3 amino acid sequence together with its V-gene family, and reads lacking a unique V-gene family were excluded. In a later analysis, 450 to 600 highly shared, low-generation-probability nucleotide sequences were removed to address suspected cross-contamination and a sequencing artifact. For each public chain, a later analysis derived a clonal expansion index from normalized ranks of inferred template counts within each repertoire. In a later analysis, generation probabilities were computed with a VDJ recombination model fitted to out-of-frame rearrangements, and the resulting probabilities were checked against IGoR. In a later analysis, TCR-TCR, TCR-HLA and TCR-CMV co-occurrence was scored with hypergeometric tests, and a repertoire-size bias correction was applied to TCR pairs. False discovery rates were estimated in a later analysis by permuting HLA or CMV assignments 20 times. In a later analysis, co-occurring TCRs were grouped using DBSCAN, and TCRdist sequence similarity was added for clustering within HLA-allele-positive subsets. For co-occurrence clustering, repertoires with fewer than 30,000 or more than 120,000 public chains were excluded, along with roughly 5 repertoires with anomalous nucleotide sharing. The immuneACCESS repertoire file appears here via TCRdb, limited to in-frame rearrangements. These files lack a portion of the clones; in checked studies, under half of the deficit traces to unresolved V genes, and the cause of the others is not known. The V and J calls and the clone size are those of that table, but D and trimming were determined from the DNA. Across this sample there are some 140,000 clones, with 70% to 85% seen only once. The ten most abundant clones make up around 10% of the sample.

Beyond this particular receptor, the publication reports: Correlated functional status among segregating V segments might reflect linkage disequilibrium, but an unknown experimental factor could not be ruled out. In a later analysis, HLA-associated TCR beta chains showed more clonal expansion and lower generation probabilities than non-associated chains that were equally common. The study gave a list of about 170 TCR beta chains associated with cytomegalovirus. The classifier was reported to diagnose cytomegalovirus status with high specificity and sensitivity in both the original and validation cohorts. In a later analysis, most CMV-associated TCR beta chains were found to appear HLA-restricted, with HLA associations seemingly driven largely by CMV exposure. The authors suggested that the approach could potentially be extended to other disease states and immunological phenotypes. In vitro tests confirmed that a few of the cytomegalovirus-associated TCR beta chains recognize cytomegalovirus antigens. At a false discovery rate of 0.05, a later analysis linked about 17,000 TCR beta sequences to specific HLA alleles. The presence/absence analyses assumed that sequencing depth was roughly uniform across donors, and that assumption may not be true. HLA typing was unavailable for some donors at each locus, so association tests used only the typed subset. The earlier analysis of about 600 of the donors excluded approximately 17 rarely observed V segments, including chromosome 9 orphons, because counts were too low. Across donors, most TCR sequences were observed very rarely, whereas some public TCRs were present in many individuals. A cluster of highly shared sequence variants was judged likely to represent a technical artifact of the sequencing pipeline. In a later genetic analysis, a missense DCLRE1C variant was associated with V-gene and J-gene trimming of TCR beta chains, and the association was replicated in an independent cohort. A later analysis reported that several top co-occurrence clusters appeared linked to parvovirus B19, influenza, CMV and Epstein-Barr virus. In a later analysis, the rate of TCR association differed among HLA loci, with DRB1 alleles having the most associated TCRs and HLA-C alleles having the fewest. In this cohort, only TCR beta chains were sequenced, and detectable features were limited by the absence of alpha or paired-chain data. In a later genetic analysis, fewer N-insertions in productive TCRs were reported among donors in an Asian-associated ancestry cluster than the 666-donor mean. A further reported finding was that TCR beta sequences accurately predicted the HLA-A and HLA-B alleles for most subjects in the first cohort. Assigning TCR associations to individual alleles was difficult when HLA alleles, especially DR and DQ, strongly co-occurred. Broadly in line with IMGT annotations, most TCR beta V segments showed up in productive rearrangements about 90% or about 30% of the time in an earlier analysis of around 600 of the donors. For the cohort, immune exposure information was limited to CMV serostatus. Some IMGT-functional V segments, including TRBV6-2 and TRBV6-3, could not be told apart with the 87-base-pair reads, so those segments were excluded.

In total, roughly 670 healthy bone marrow donors made up the cohort. At the time of sampling, every cohort member was nominally healthy, though immune exposures that went unrecorded were likely present. The donor was CMV seropositive and was included in the group of 250 to 300 seropositive cohort members. A peripheral blood sample was collected from each donor, and TCR beta sequencing was performed on peripheral blood mononuclear cells. Genomic DNA was extracted from the blood cell samples with the Qiagen DNeasy Blood Extraction Kit. From the cysteine up to the phenylalanine, the CDR3 has a length of 16 residues. Solely the CDR3 DNA is kept, with 48 bases framed from the first base. V is pruned by 3 bases and J by 3 bases, leaving 4 bases of the junction without a gene match. Based on the germline V gene, the CDR1 and CDR2 sequences are SGDLS and YYNGEE. Turning to this clone: The specificity of this receptor is unknown. No clone much larger than this one lies a single base away; base qualities are absent. The sample has other DNA sequences that encode this CDR3 too.

The sequence links TRBV9 to TRBJ2-7; the central 15 bases match TRBD2. Sequencing was done on a sample of PBMCs. The TCR sequence derives from a woman aged 45-59 years in good health and CMV-seropositive. The base sequence is TGTGCCAGCAGCGCCGGACTAGCGGGGGGGCTCTACGAGCAGTACTTC. Its amino acids are CASSAGLAGGLYEQYF.